The 5 T cell receptor beta chains in this list originate from one sample, sequenced in a study of beta chain features in type 1 diabetes. Findings and caveats of the study: Within each of all four CD4+ subsets, Type 1 diabetes patients had TCRB CDR3s that were moderately but significantly shorter.

No antigen has been assigned to these receptors. cDNA synthesis used the whole RNA isolate, giving expressed TCRB sequences. Assay: immunoSEQ multiplex PCR; the TCRdb copy retains only in-frame clones and omits some. Of 240,000 or so clones detected, about 20% appear once; the ten largest clones hold around 0.03%. The specimen was naive CD4+ T cells from blood. The receptors come from a woman aged 40 to 55 with type 1 diabetes.

This clone turned up a few times. This sequence joins TRBV7-3 and TRBJ2-3; D call uncertain. Per the germline V gene, CDR1 is SGHTA and CDR2 is FQGTGA. The CDR3 is 12 residues long. CDR3 loop: CAPRLTTDTQYF. The DNA of the CDR3 is TGTGCACCAAGGCTGACAACAGATACGCAGTATTTT. Looking up the rest from reference TRBV7-3 and TRBJ2-3 gives the full variable domain: GAGVSQTPSNKVTEKGKYVELRCDPISGHTALYWYRQSLGQGPEFLIYFQGTGAADDSGLPNDRFFAVRPEGSVSTLKIQRTERGDSAVYLCAPRLTTDTQYFGPGTRLTVL.

This sequence joins TRBV12-5 and TRBJ1-1; D gene unclear. CDR1 is LGHNT and CDR2 is FRNRAP in the germline V gene. The CDR3 sequence is 14 residues long. V was clipped by 0 bases and J by 2 bases, with 7 bases between them. The CDR3 DNA sequence: TGTGCTAGTGGTTTGGTACAGCTTAACACTGAAGCTTTCTTT. This translates into CASGLVQLNTEAFF.

This sequence joins TRBV6-6 and TRBJ2-7; a possible D gene is TRBD1 (6 bases). Trimming removed 7 bases at V and 2 bases at J, with 15 bases between. Germline values: CDR1 MNHNY, CDR2 SVGAGI (reference sequence). The CDR3 covers 14 residues. The CDR3 spells CASIDPTGTYEQYF. The DNA for the CDR3 is TGTGCCAGCATCGACCCGACAGGTACCTACGAGCAGTACTTC.

This chain uses TRBV5-1 with TRBJ1-1, with TRBD1 matching over 9 bases. The CDR3 runs 13 residues. J gave up 6 bases and V 8 bases, and 8 bases lay outside the gene matches. Germline CDR1 SGHRS, CDR2 YFSETQ. The chain's CDR3 is CASTGQGKAEAFF. Here the CDR3 DNA reads TGCGCCAGTACGGGACAGGGTAAGGCTGAAGCTTTCTTT.

In its sample, this clone was seen a few times. The rearrangement joins TRBV5-1 to TRBJ2-3; D may be TRBD2 (5 bases). CDR1 and CDR2 (germline): SGHRS, YFSETQ. With 0 bases removed from V and 5 bases from J, the gap between germline ends came to 13 bases. The CDR3 is 15 residues long. The CDR3 DNA reads TGCGCCAGCAGCTTGGCGCAACGGGAAGTAGATACGCAGTATTTT. Translated: CASSLAQREVDTQYF.